A selection of T cell receptor beta chains follows, all from one sample in a study of blood T cell repertoires in COVID-19. Sequencing was performed with immunoSEQ multiplex PCR; in TCRdb, only in-frame clones are kept and a portion is missing. The repertoire holds fewer than 35,000 clones, with about nine tenths as singletons. Sequencing was done on a sample of peripheral blood. Receptors originate from a human donor in a cohort sampled during active COVID-19. The donor label of this sample is uncertain. The CDR3 runs from the conserved cysteine through the conserved F or W.

J gene	V gene	CDR3 protein
TRBJ2-1	TRBV6-5	CASSYQVSNEQFF
TRBJ2-7	TRBV2	CASRLLAGGHSYEQYF
TRBJ1-2	TRBV5-8	CASSLVLGGYGYTF
TRBJ2-5	TRBV15	CATSREATTRETQYF
TRBJ1-1	TRBV28	CASSPNQGLNTEAFF
TRBJ2-1	TRBV7-9	CASSPPGTGDVSEQFF
TRBJ1-5	TRBV28	CASSSSGGLSNQPQHF
TRBJ2-2	TRBV12-2	CASRLGGRDNTGELFF
TRBJ1-2	TRBV2	CASSVAESFYGYTF
TRBJ2-3	TRBV7-2	CASSSAGTSGSDTQYF
TRBJ2-7	TRBV5-1	CASSSTGGPLNEQYF
TRBJ1-6	TRBV5-1	CASSLERQGANSPLHF
TRBJ2-7	TRBV21-1	CASSKESTGDIYEQYF
TRBJ2-6	TRBV18	CASSPTITGGGANVLTF
TRBJ2-7	TRBV9	CASSASSGGANEQYF
TRBJ2-2	TRBV21-1	CASSKAQPGQGQAGELFF
TRBJ1-1	TRBV20-1	CSASPGKNTEAFF
TRBJ1-1	TRBV27	CASSFGQGSEAFF
TRBJ2-5	TRBV4-1	CASSQEHLQETQYF
TRBJ2-1	TRBV6-6	CASSKGGAYNEQFF
TRBJ2-2	TRBV4-1	CASSQLTRNTGELFF
TRBJ2-2	TRBV9	CASSVDSYTGELFF
TRBJ2-7	TRBV28	CASSLVRGTYEQYF
TRBJ2-7	TRBV3-1/TRBV3-2	CASSQERQTYEQYF
TRBJ2-2	TRBV4-1	CASSQGRVGAGELFF
TRBJ1-2	TRBV18	CASSPSPGQGAGGYTF
TRBJ1-5	TRBV7-6	CASSLVPGDLVQPQHF
TRBJ2-1	TRBV13	CASSIDRASYNEQFF
TRBJ2-3	TRBV7-3	CASSPQGLAGGRGTDTQYF
TRBJ1-1	TRBV10-3	CAISESRSPLEAFF
TRBJ2-3	TRBV5-1	CASSMEGAFTDTQYF
TRBJ2-3	TRBV27	CASSWQGLAGTDTQYF
TRBJ2-7	TRBV11-2	CASSLGRESGPYF
TRBJ2-5	TRBV10-3	CAISGGVKETQYF
TRBJ2-7	TRBV28	CASSLPRTGAYEQYF
TRBJ1-5	TRBV10-3	CAISDRYSNQPQHF
TRBJ1-2	TRBV27	CASSLSGRGGYTF
TRBJ2-2	TRBV19	CASSPGTGALFF
TRBJ1-6	TRBV5-1	CASSLRTGGDSYNSPLHF
TRBJ1-6	TRBV19	CASSTGTANNSPLHF
TRBJ2-7	TRBV5-4	CASSLVARSEEQYF
TRBJ1-2	TRBV19	CASSMGQPRANYGYTF
TRBJ1-3	TRBV6-5	CASSRGRSGNTIYF
TRBJ2-3	TRBV13	CASSLGTWGGSTDTQYF
TRBJ2-3	TRBV7-2	CASSPSLVAGGLTDTQYF
TRBJ2-1	TRBV3-1/TRBV3-2	CASSPSGGNEQFF
TRBJ1-4	TRBV6-1	CASSEGQTTNEKLFF
TRBJ2-1	TRBV27	CASKDTKHNEQFF
TRBJ1-1	TRBV13	CASRPPGGRKAEAFF
TRBJ1-6	TRBV10-3	CAISDRGDRNSPLHF
TRBJ1-1	TRBV6-5	CASRSQGPTEAFF
TRBJ2-2	TRBV9	CASSVDDFGELFF
TRBJ1-2	TRBV9	CASSSRGGDGYTF
TRBJ1-1	TRBV20-1	CSSDRGTEAFF